This record looks at one T cell receptor beta chain sequence and its context. Its specificity is not known. This sample stems from a study of T cell responses to AZD1222 COVID-19 vaccine. Findings of the study overall: Clonal diversity was possibly underestimated; the donors were predominantly white British and more often female. Seropositive status at baseline applied to only 5 to 7 AZD1222 recipients.

V lost 11 bases, J lost 0 bases, and 20 bases lay in between. This CDR3 is built from 17 residues. Germline V gene sequence: CDR1 SGHTA, CDR2 FQGNSA. Produced via immunoSEQ multiplex PCR; TCRdb's table is partial and in-frame only. The sample has around 130,000 clones; 70% to 90% are singletons. The sample here was peripheral blood, taken on day 0 of AZD1222 vaccination. This rearrangement joins TRBV7-2 to TRBJ2-6, with D possibly TRBD2 on 6 matching bases. The receptor comes from an adult in good health. The CDR3 loop reads CASPQAGFSSGANVLTF. CDR3 coding DNA: TGTGCCTCCCCCCAGGCGGGATTTTCCTCTGGGGCCAACGTCCTGACTTTC.